The clone carrying this T cell receptor (beta chain) has a handful of counts. The sample belongs to a study of PD-L1 blockade in urothelial cancer. Study details: Most patients, about 85% of the roughly 30, were males with bladder-origin cancer.

Sequencing was performed with immunoSEQ multiplex PCR; in TCRdb, only in-frame clones are kept and a portion is missing. The data show some 51,000 clones, 70% to 90% seen once. The time point is: peripheral blood 6 weeks after treatment start. The clonotype originates from a man aged 55-75 years with urothelial cancer. The source was PBMCs, collected around atezolizumab (anti-PD-L1) treatment.

The CDR3: CASSTRTMASPLHF. CDR3 DNA: TGTGCCAGCAGTACTCGGACAATGGCTTCACCCCTCCACTTT. The V gene is TRBV2, the J gene TRBJ1-6; TRBD1 might be the D (5 bases). Germline V lookup: CDR1 SNHLY, CDR2 FYNNEI. V was shortened by 5 bases and J by 9 bases, with 14 bases between the two germline ends. The CDR3 contains 14 residues. The full variable domain, its missing parts supplied by reference TRBV2 and TRBJ1-6, is EPEVTQTPSHQVTQMGQEVILRCVPISNHLYFYWYRQILGQKVEFLVSFYNNEISEKSEIFDDQFSVERPDGSNFTLKIRSTKLEDSAMYFCASSTRTMASPLHFGNGTRLTVT.